The clone carrying this T cell receptor (beta chain) was recorded only once. The data were taken from a study of cytomegalovirus exposure and HLA in healthy donors. Study information: Most genotyped donors, around 78% of fewer than 400, had Caucasian-associated genetic ancestry.

CDR3 size: 14 residues. The germline CDR1 and CDR2 sequences are GTSNPN and SVGIG (reference sequence). V was shortened by 2 bases and J by 4 bases, with 14 bases between the two germline ends. Amplification used 60 Vbeta primers and 13 Jbeta primers. Assay: immunoSEQ multiplex PCR; the TCRdb copy retains only in-frame clones and omits some. The data hold about 180,000 clones, with approximately 81% observed a single time. This TCR came from a woman aged 25 to 39 in good health and CMV-seronegative. The V and J genes are TRBV30 and TRBJ1-1, with a tentative D call TRBD1 (5 bases). Sequencing input: PBMCs. The CDR3 DNA sequence: TGTGCCTGGAGTTACAGGTCTGGAAGCACTGAAGCTTTCTTT. As protein: CAWSYRSGSTEAFF.